A selection of T cell receptor beta chains follows, all from one sample in a study of vaccination and CD4 T cells after COVID-19. A single record per CDR3 protein comes from TCRdb applying MiXCR to the PCR reads. The profile shows around 15,000 distinct CDR3 sequences, around 44% of them singletons. No antigen is known for these receptors. The sequencing here drew on CD4+ T cells from blood, cultured in vitro, taken after SARS-CoV-2 vaccination. Receptors were obtained from a human donor who had recovered from COVID-19. Both conserved end residues are trimmed from each CDR3.

cdr3_aa: ASSPGTSGSSVIYEQY; j_call: TRBJ2-7; v_call: TRBV7-9
cdr3_aa: ASSVGEENTEAF; j_call: TRBJ1-1; v_call: TRBV9
cdr3_aa: ASGMGGGYTGELF; j_call: TRBJ2-2; v_call: TRBV6-1
cdr3_aa: ASSYSSWDPAGTEAF; j_call: TRBJ1-1; v_call: TRBV6-5
cdr3_aa: ASSRTSAQETLY; j_call: TRBJ2-5; v_call: TRBV5-1
cdr3_aa: ASSPRSRRATVDEQF; j_call: TRBJ2-1; v_call: TRBV7-3
cdr3_aa: ATSRGQSGANVLT; j_call: TRBJ2-6; v_call: TRBV15
cdr3_aa: ASSPSLTGELF; j_call: TRBJ2-2; v_call: TRBV18
cdr3_aa: ASMSGTVRPPYNEQF; j_call: TRBJ2-1; v_call: TRBV6-2/TRBV6-3
cdr3_aa: ASSPGTSGTDTQY; j_call: TRBJ2-3; v_call: TRBV7-9
cdr3_aa: SAISGSGWDTGELF; j_call: TRBJ2-2; v_call: TRBV20-1
cdr3_aa: SASQGQMNTEAF; j_call: TRBJ1-1; v_call: TRBV20-1
cdr3_aa: SVERVAASTDTQY; j_call: TRBJ2-3; v_call: TRBV29-1
cdr3_aa: ASSSHSQETQY; j_call: TRBJ2-5; v_call: TRBV5-1
cdr3_aa: ASSLARRGGYSPLH; j_call: TRBJ1-6; v_call: TRBV7-6
cdr3_aa: ASRGGVGVWYGYT; j_call: TRBJ1-2; v_call: TRBV28
cdr3_aa: SAGGGSTGELF; j_call: TRBJ2-2; v_call: TRBV20-1
cdr3_aa: ASSSGQTKETQY; j_call: TRBJ2-5; v_call: TRBV5-4
cdr3_aa: ASSYSFLSGRASGELF; j_call: TRBJ2-2; v_call: TRBV6-5
cdr3_aa: ASSQDSRTGIGEQY; j_call: TRBJ2-7; v_call: TRBV4-1